This T cell receptor (beta chain) is from a study of blood T cells in healthy people across ages. Primed by a sample-barcoded 5' primer and a J-beta primer mix, a second PCR proceeded for about 7 to 11 cycles. Each CDR3 protein gets one entry after TCRdb re-called the 5' RACE reads with MiXCR. The sample holds hundreds of thousands of distinct CDR3 sequences, more than 20% seen once. This CDR3 spans 16 amino acids. Germline CDR1 reads SGHKS; CDR2 reads YYEKEE (reference sequence). Between the trimmed V and J ends, which lost 4 bases and 6 bases, there was a span of 20 bases. The same specimen was also included in a second study, on T cells of mothers and their children.

Sequencing used blood. V and J are TRBV5-5 and TRBJ2-1; D is perhaps TRBD2 (5 bases). The receptor was isolated from a boy between 10 and 17 years old in good health. The CDR3 is CASSPPALGDVNEQFF. DNA for the CDR3: TGTGCCAGCAGCCCCCCGGCACTAGGCGATGTCAATGAGCAGTTCTTC.